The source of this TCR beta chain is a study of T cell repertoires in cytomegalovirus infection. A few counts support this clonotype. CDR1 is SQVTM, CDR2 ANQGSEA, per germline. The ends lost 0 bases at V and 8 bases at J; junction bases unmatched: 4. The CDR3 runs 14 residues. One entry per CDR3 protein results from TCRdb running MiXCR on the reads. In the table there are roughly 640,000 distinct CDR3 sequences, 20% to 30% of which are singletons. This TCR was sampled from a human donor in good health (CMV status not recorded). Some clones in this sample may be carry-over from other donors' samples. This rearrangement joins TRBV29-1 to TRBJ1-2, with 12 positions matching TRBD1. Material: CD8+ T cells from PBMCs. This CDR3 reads CSVEETGTGGGYTF. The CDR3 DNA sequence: TGCAGCGTTGAAGAAACCGGGACAGGGGGCGGCTACACCTTC.